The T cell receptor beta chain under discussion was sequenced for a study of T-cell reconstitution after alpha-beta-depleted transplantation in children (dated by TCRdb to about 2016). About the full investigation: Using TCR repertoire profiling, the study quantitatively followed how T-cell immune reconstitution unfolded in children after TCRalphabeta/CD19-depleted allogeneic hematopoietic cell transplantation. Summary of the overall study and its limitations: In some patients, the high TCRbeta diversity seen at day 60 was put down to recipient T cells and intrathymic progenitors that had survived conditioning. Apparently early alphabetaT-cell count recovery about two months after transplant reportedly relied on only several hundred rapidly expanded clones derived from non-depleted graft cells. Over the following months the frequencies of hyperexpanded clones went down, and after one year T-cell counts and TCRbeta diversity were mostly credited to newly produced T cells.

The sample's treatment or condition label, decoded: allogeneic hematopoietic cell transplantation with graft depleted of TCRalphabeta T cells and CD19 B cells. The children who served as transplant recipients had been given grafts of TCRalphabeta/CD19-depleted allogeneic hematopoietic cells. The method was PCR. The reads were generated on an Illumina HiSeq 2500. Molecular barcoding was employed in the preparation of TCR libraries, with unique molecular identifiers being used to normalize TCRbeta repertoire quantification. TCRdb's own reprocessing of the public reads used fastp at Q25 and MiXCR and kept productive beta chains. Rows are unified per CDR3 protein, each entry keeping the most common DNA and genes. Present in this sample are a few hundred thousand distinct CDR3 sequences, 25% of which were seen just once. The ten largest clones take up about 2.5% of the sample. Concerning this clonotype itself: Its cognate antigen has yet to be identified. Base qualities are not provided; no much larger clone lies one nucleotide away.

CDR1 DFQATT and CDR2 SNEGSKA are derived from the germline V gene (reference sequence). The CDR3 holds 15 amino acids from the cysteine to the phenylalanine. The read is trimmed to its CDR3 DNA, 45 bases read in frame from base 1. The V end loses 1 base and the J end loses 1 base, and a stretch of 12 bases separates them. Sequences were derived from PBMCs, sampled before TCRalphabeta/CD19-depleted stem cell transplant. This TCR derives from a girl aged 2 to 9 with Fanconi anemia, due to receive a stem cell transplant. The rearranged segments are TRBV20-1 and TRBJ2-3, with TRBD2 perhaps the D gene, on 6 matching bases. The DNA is TGCAGTGCTAGAGTCGGAGGGAGTGGCACAGATACGCAGTATTTT. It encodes CSARVGGSGTDTQYF.